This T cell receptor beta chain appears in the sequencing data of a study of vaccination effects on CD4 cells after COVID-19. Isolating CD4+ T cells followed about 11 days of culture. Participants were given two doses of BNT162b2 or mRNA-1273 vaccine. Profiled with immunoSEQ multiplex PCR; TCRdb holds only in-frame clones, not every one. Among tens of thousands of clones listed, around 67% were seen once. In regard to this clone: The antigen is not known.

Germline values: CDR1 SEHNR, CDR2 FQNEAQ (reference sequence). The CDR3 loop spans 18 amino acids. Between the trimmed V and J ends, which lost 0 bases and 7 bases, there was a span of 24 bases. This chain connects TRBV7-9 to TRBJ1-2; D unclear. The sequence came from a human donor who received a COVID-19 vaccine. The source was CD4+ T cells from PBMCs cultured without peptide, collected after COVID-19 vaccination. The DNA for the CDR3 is TGTGCCAGCAGCTTAGCGTTCATCGTTCTTCTAGGTTATGGTGGCTACACCTTC. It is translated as CASSLAFIVLLGYGGYTF.